This TCR beta chain came from a study of regulatory T cells in long-lasting Graves disease. Indicated time point: persistent/refractory GD, antithyroid drugs over 5 years with positive TRAb. PBMC RNA served as the TCR library source. Assembly of TCR beta libraries relied on iRepertoire HTBI primers together with Arm-PCR of CDR3 regions. TCRdb used MiXCR to reprocess the multiplex PCR reads, holding one entry per CDR3 protein. The table lists approximately 470,000 distinct CDR3 sequences, under 25% of them singletons, with roughly 8% in the top ten. The CDR3 runs to 15 residues. Germline V gene sequence: CDR1 SNHLY, CDR2 FYNNEI. After removal of 6 bases from V and 5 bases from J, the junction contained 9 bases not matched to a gene.

This sequence joins TRBV2 and TRBJ2-3, with 9 bases fitting TRBD2. The receptor was isolated from a female donor with Graves disease. Source: peripheral blood mononuclear cells (PBMCs), taken when the disease was refractory, from a patient treated with antithyroid drugs. The CDR3 protein is CASRLWTSDEDTQYF. The CDR3 DNA reads TGTGCCAGCAGGTTATGGACTAGCGATGAAGATACGCAGTATTTT.